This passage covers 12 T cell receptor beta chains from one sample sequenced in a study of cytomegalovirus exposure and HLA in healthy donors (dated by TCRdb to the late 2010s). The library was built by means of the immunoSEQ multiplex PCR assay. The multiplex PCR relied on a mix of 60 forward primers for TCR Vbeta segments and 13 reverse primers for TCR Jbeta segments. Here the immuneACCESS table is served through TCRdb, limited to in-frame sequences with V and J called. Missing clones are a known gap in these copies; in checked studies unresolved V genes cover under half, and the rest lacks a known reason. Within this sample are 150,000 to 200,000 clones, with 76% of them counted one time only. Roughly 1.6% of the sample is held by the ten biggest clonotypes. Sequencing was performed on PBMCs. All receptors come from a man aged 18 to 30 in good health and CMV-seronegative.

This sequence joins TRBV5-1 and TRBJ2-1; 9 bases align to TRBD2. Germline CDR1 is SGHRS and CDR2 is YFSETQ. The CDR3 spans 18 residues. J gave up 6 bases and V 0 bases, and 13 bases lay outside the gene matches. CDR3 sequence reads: CASSLVPASGAEGNEQFF. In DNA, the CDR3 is TGCGCCAGCAGCTTGGTCCCGGCTAGCGGGGCTGAGGGCAATGAGCAGTTCTTC.

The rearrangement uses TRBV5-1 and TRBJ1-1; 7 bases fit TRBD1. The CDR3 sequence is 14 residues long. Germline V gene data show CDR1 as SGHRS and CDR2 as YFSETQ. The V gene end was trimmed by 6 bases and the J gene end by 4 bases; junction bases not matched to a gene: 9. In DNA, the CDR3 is TGCGCCAGCAACGAAGGGGGCACGGGCACTGAAGCTTTCTTT. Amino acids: CASNEGGTGTEAFF.

The CDR3, as DNA: TGTGCCAGCAGCCCCTCGACAGGACAAAATTCACCCCTCCACTTT. Its protein is CASSPSTGQNSPLHF. The chain has TRBV28 and TRBJ1-6, with a possible D match to TRBD1 (6 bases). Trimming removed 6 bases at V and 7 bases at J, with 16 bases between. Per germline, CDR1 MDHEN and CDR2 SYDVKM. This CDR3 has 15 amino acids. Filled out from reference TRBV28 and TRBJ1-6, the complete variable domain reads DVKVTQSSRYLVKRTGEKVFLECVQDMDHENMFWYRQDPGLGLRLIYFSYDVKMKEKGDIPEGYSVSREKKERFSLILESASTNQTSMYLCASSPSTGQNSPLHFGNGTRLTVT.

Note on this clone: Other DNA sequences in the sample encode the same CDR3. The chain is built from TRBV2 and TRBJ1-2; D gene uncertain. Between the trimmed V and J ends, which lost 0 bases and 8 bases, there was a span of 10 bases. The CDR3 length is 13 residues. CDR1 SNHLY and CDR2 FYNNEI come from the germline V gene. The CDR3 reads CASSEATRGGYTF. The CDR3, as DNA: TGTGCCAGCAGTGAAGCTACCAGAGGAGGCTACACCTTC.

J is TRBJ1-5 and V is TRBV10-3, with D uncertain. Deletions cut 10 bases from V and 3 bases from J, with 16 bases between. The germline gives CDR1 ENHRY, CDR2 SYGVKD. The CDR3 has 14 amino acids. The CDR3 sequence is CASGNPPLNQPQHF. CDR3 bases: TGTGCCAGCGGGAATCCACCCCTCAATCAGCCCCAGCATTTT.

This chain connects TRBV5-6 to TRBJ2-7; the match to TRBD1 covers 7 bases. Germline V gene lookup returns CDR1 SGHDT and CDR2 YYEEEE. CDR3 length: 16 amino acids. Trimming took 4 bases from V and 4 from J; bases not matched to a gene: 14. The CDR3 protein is CASSPYGEQGVYEQYF. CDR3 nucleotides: TGTGCCAGCAGCCCCTACGGGGAGCAGGGGGTGTACGAGCAGTACTTC.

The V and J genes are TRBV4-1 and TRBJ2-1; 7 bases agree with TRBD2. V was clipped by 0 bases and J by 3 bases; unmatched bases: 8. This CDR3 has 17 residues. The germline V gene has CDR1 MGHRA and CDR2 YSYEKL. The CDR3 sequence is CASSQELGRGVYNEQFF. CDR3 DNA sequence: TGCGCCAGCAGCCAAGAGTTAGGCCGGGGGGTCTACAATGAGCAGTTCTTC.

The CDR3 DNA sequence: TGTGCCATCAGTGAGTCGGCAGGGCGGCAGCCCCAGCATTTT. Translation: CAISESAGRQPQHF. The J gene is TRBJ1-5, the V gene TRBV10-3; possible D gene TRBD1, 5 bases. With 0 bases removed from V and 7 bases from J, the gap between germline ends came to 10 bases. Germline V gene sequence: CDR1 ENHRY, CDR2 SYGVKD. The CDR3 loop spans 14 amino acids.

The CDR3 DNA is TGCGCCAGCAGCCCGGGACTAGCGGGCTTGTTCTTC. Translated, it gives CASSPGLAGLFF. This rearrangement joins TRBV5-1 to TRBJ2-1, with 12 bases lining up with TRBD2. The length of the CDR3 is 12 residues. The germline V gene has CDR1 SGHRS and CDR2 YFSETQ. The ends lost 4 bases at V and 15 bases at J; junction bases unmatched: 5.

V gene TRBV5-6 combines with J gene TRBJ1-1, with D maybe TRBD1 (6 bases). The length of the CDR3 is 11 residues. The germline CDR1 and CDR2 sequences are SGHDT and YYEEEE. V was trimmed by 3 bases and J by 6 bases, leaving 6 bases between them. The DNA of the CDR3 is TGTGCCAGCAGCTGGGGGCCTGAAGCTTTCTTT. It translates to CASSWGPEAFF.

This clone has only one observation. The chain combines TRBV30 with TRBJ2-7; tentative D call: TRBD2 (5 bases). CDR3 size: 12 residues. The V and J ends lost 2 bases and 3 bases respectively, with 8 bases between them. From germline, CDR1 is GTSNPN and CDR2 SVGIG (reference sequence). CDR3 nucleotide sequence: TGTGCCTGGAGTCCAGCGGACTACGAGCAGTACTTC. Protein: CAWSPADYEQYF.

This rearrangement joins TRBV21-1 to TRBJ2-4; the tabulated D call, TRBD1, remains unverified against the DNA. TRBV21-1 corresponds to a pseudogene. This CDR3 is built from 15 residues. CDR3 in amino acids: CASRIQGIPKNIQYF. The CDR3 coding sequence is TGTGCCAGCAGGATACAGGGGATTCCCAAAAACATTCAGTACTTC.